This paragraph covers one TCR beta chain sequence. Its antigen is not identified. The data derive from a study of T cell responses to AZD1222 COVID-19 vaccine. The V gene's germline CDR1 is MDHEN and CDR2 SYDVKM. The CDR3 contains 14 residues. V was clipped by 2 bases and J by 7 bases; unmatched bases: 2. Sequenced by immunoSEQ multiplex PCR; TCRdb stores in-frame clones only, minus some. The sample lists under 150,000 clones, 92% seen once, with about 1.6% in the top ten. Study-wide points: Clonal diversity was possibly underestimated; the donors were predominantly white British and more often female. Elevations in Spike-specific TCR breadth and depth followed administration of two AZD1222 doses. Distributed over spike, vaccine-associated CD4 TCRs predominated at 160-218 and 743-854.

The specimen was peripheral blood, collected 28 days after the second AZD1222 dose. This clonotype originated in an adult who received the AZD1222 COVID-19 vaccine. This sequence joins TRBV28 and TRBJ1-6, with TRBD1 matching 7 bases. The CDR3 sequence: CASSLGTENSPLHF. The CDR3 DNA follows: TGTGCCAGCAGTTTAGGGACAGAAAATTCACCCCTCCACTTT.